The 30 T cell receptor beta chains reported below all come from one sample, sequenced in a study of T cell clonality in common variable immunodeficiency. TCRdb keeps only in-frame clones here, not all; method: immunoSEQ multiplex PCR. The sample presents around 39,000 clones, none singletons. Source material: peripheral blood mononuclear cells. All receptors derive from a person between 18 and 75 years old in good health.

This clone was detected ten times or more. The read ends 3 residues shy of where the CDR3 ends; the end is completed using the germline J gene. The chain has TRBV12-5 and TRBJ2-6, with 7 nucleotides matching TRBD1. The V and J ends lost 2 bases and 1 base, in that order; junction bases with no gene match: 11. Germline values: CDR1 LGHNT, CDR2 FRNRAP. The CDR3 is 19 amino acids. The CDR3 bases that were read are TGTGCTAGTGGTTTGACCAGGGGGAAACACTTATCTGGGGCCAACGTC. Protein: CASGLTRGKHLSGANV. The entire CDR3 protein is CASGLTRGKHLSGANVLTF. Based on the CDR3 plus reference TRBV12-5 and TRBJ2-6, the full variable domain is DARVTQTPRHKVTEMGQEVTMRCQPILGHNTVFWYRQTMMQGLELLAYFRNRAPLDDSGMPKDRFSAEMPDATLATLKIQPSEPRDSAVYFCASGLTRGKHLSGANVLTFGAGSRLTVL.

In this sample, this clone turned up many times. The CDR3 extends 3 residues past the end of the read, so its final part is completed from the germline J gene. The chain employs TRBV6-2 or TRBV6-3 and TRBJ2-2, with D hard to call. Trimming pared 8 bases from V and 1 base from J, leaving 2 bases between. The germline V gene has CDR1 MNHEY and CDR2 SVGEGT. CDR3 length: 11 amino acids. The CDR3 DNA, read in part, is TGTGCCAGCCGGAACACCGGGGAG. Its translation: CASRNTGE. The whole CDR3 sequence reads CASRNTGELFF.

This clone came up many times. The DNA ends 3 residues before the CDR3 does, and the rest of the CDR3 is filled in from the germline J gene. The chain carries TRBV5-4 and TRBJ1-1; D uncertain. Germline values: CDR1 SGHNT, CDR2 YYREEE (reference sequence). CDR3 size: 12 residues. The CDR3 DNA, read in part, is TGTGCCAGCAGCTTGAAAGAGGCCGGG. The encoded protein is CASSLKEAG. The entire CDR3 is CASSLKEAGAFF.

This clone was recorded many times. The sequenced fragment ends 3 residues before the CDR3 boundary, so the rest is inferred from the germline J gene. The rearrangement joins TRBV6-1 to TRBJ2-6, with D possibly TRBD2 on 5 matching bases. Germline loops: CDR1 MNHNS, CDR2 SASEGT. The V end lost 2 bases, the J end lost 4 bases, and 9 bases lay between the germline ends. The CDR3 is 15 residues long. This CDR3 reads CASSELIAGANVLTF. Incomplete CDR3 DNA: TGTGCCAGCAGTGAACTCATAGCGGGGGCCAACGTC.

This clone has ten or more counts. The sequence runs out 3 residues before the end of the CDR3; the remainder is reconstructed from the germline J gene. This chain joins TRBV20-1 and TRBJ2-1; weak D call: TRBD2 (5 bases). The CDR3 is 14 residues long. The germline gives CDR1 DFQATT, CDR2 SNEGSKA (reference sequence). V shed 3 bases and J shed 4 bases, with 13 bases lying between them. The CDR3 reads CSARLTTSYNEQFF. CDR3 bases read: TGCAGTGCTAGGTTGACTACCTCGTACAATGAG.

Regarding this clone: The CDR3 extends 3 residues past the end of the read, so its final part is completed from the germline J gene. The chain links TRBV18 to TRBJ1-1, with D perhaps matching TRBD1 (5 bases). CDR1 is KGHSH, CDR2 LQKENI, per germline. The CDR3 contains 13 residues. V was clipped by 5 bases and J by 1 base, with 8 bases between them. The covered CDR3 bases are TGTGCCAGCTCAGAGGGGCAGAACACTGAA. Translation: CASSEGQNTE. The CDR3 in its entirety is CASSEGQNTEAFF.

This clone was recorded at least ten times. The read terminates 3 residues ahead of where the CDR3 ends, so the germline J gene completes it. V is TRBV27 and J is TRBJ1-2; 10 positions agree with TRBD1. The length of the CDR3 is 14 residues. The germline CDR1 and CDR2 sequences are MNHEY and SMNVEV (reference sequence). After removal of 5 bases from V and 4 bases from J, the junction contained 4 bases not matched to a gene. This CDR3 is CASSPGTGAYGYTF. The covered CDR3 bases are TGTGCCAGCAGTCCAGGGACAGGGGCCTATGGC.

This clone showed up many times. CDR3 bases read: TGTGCCAGCAGCCAATCACCGGGACAGGGTTTATTCAATTCACCC. Amino acid sequence: CASSQSPGQGLFNSP. The entire CDR3 reads CASSQSPGQGLFNSPLHF. The chain joins TRBV3-1 (or the pseudogene TRBV3-2) to TRBJ1-6, with TRBD1 matching 9 bases. With the read ending 3 residues before the CDR3 end, the germline J gene is used to fill in that end. J was trimmed by 7 bases and V by 2 bases; bases with no gene match: 12. CDR1 and CDR2 from the germline V gene are LGHDT and YNNKEL (reference sequence). This CDR3 has 18 residues.

A note on this clone: The read terminates 3 residues ahead of where the CDR3 ends, so the germline J gene completes it. The V call is TRBV7-6, the J call TRBJ2-4, with 9 bases identical to TRBD1. Germline V gene sequence: CDR1 SGHVS, CDR2 FNYEAQ. CDR3 size: 13 residues. This chain's CDR3 is CASSLGQGYGQYF. CDR3 DNA, as far as it was read: TGTGCCAGCAGCCTAGGACAGGGGTATGGT. Combining the CDR3 with reference TRBV7-6 and TRBJ2-4 gives the whole variable domain GAGVSQSPRYKVTKRGQDVALRCDPISGHVSLYWYRQALGQGPEFLTYFNYEAQQDKSGLPNDRFSAERPEGSISTLTIQRTEQRDSAMYRCASSLGQGYGQYFGAGTRLSVL.

In its sample, this clone was seen many times. The CDR3 end is not reached by the read, which stops 3 residues before it; the germline J gene fills it in. The gene calls are TRBV12-3 or TRBV12-4 and TRBJ2-7; 10 positions match TRBD1. This CDR3 comprises 15 residues. The V gene end was trimmed by 2 bases and the J gene end by 6 bases; junction bases not matched to a gene: 7. The chain's CDR3 is CASSLFGTGAPEQYF. CDR3 bases read: TGTGCCAGCAGTTTATTCGGGACAGGGGCACCCGAG.

Ten or more counts support this clone. Partial CDR3 DNA: TGCGCCAGCAGCTTTGCGGGGGATGGGACTGAA. Translating gives CASSFAGDGTE. The entire CDR3 protein is CASSFAGDGTEAFF. J is TRBJ1-1 and V is TRBV5-1; the D gene is possibly TRBD1 (5 bases). The read finishes 3 residues shy of the CDR3 end, and the germline J gene is used to complete it. The germline gives CDR1 SGHRS, CDR2 YFSETQ. The CDR3 length is 14 residues. With 2 bases removed from V and 5 bases from J, the gap between germline ends came to 13 bases.

The sample holds many counts of this clone. The CDR3 end falls 3 residues outside the read, so it is completed with the germline J gene. The chain employs TRBV20-1 and TRBJ1-3; D is possibly TRBD1 (5 bases). Trimming left V 0 bases short and J 0 bases short, with 12 bases between. The germline CDR1 and CDR2 sequences are DFQATT and SNEGSKA (reference sequence). The CDR3 is 16 residues long. The part of the CDR3 DNA that was read is TGCAGTGCTAGAGATTGGCAGGGAGACTCTGGAAACACC. This sequence encodes CSARDWQGDSGNT. The entire CDR3 protein is CSARDWQGDSGNTIYF.

In its sample, this clone was seen many times. The read ends 3 residues early relative to the CDR3; the germline J gene fills the gap. V is TRBV20-1 and J is TRBJ2-3; D uncertain. The V end lost 6 bases, the J end lost 2 bases, and 3 bases lay between the germline ends. Germline V gene sequence: CDR1 DFQATT, CDR2 SNEGSKA (reference sequence). This CDR3 spans 10 amino acids. Here the CDR3 reads CSAFTDTQYF. The covered CDR3 bases are TGCAGTGCCTTCACAGATACG.

This clone was seen many times. From the germline J gene comes the end of the CDR3, since the read stops 3 residues before it. The chain joins TRBV19 to TRBJ1-5; TRBD1 aligns across 8 bases. Per the germline V gene, CDR1 is LNHDA and CDR2 is SQIVND (reference sequence). The CDR3 spans 15 residues. V was pared by 6 bases and J by 5 bases, with 9 bases of the junction left unmatched. The CDR3 DNA, read in part, is TGTGCCAGTAGGAGGTCAGGGGGCGGGGATCAGCCC. This encodes CASRRSGGGDQP. The complete CDR3 protein is CASRRSGGGDQPQHF.

This clone has at least ten counts. The CDR3 end lies 3 residues beyond the end of the read and is filled in from the germline J gene. The chain links TRBV4-2 to TRBJ1-1, with a tentative D call TRBD1 (5 bases). V lost 4 bases to trimming and J lost 6 bases, with 9 bases between them. The CDR3 runs 12 residues. The V gene's germline CDR1 is LGHNA and CDR2 YNFKEQ. The sequenced part of the CDR3 DNA is TGTGCCAGCAGCCCCAGACAGTCTGAA. This codes for CASSPRQSE. The entire CDR3 reads CASSPRQSEAFF.

This clone was seen many times. Sequencing ends 3 residues short of the CDR3 end; the germline J gene provides the rest. The rearrangement joins TRBV6-2 or TRBV6-3 to TRBJ1-1; maybe TRBD1 (5 bases). Trimming took off 0 bases at V and 5 bases at J, with 19 bases between the two ends. CDR1 and CDR2 from the germline V gene are MNHEY and SVGEGT. The CDR3 covers 17 residues. Incomplete CDR3 DNA: TGTGCCAGCAGTTACTCCCCCTTCAGCGGGGGTCGGACTGAA. Its translation: CASSYSPFSGGRTE. The CDR3 in full is CASSYSPFSGGRTEAFF.

A remark on this clone: Read sequence stops 3 residues before the CDR3 end, and the germline J gene provides the missing end. This chain uses TRBV11-2 with TRBJ1-2; D might be TRBD1 (5 bases). V dropped 5 bases and J dropped 4 bases, with 11 bases sitting between them. CDR1 is SGHAT, CDR2 FQNNGV, per germline. The CDR3 contains 13 residues. CDR3 region: CASSLGAAYGYTF. The covered CDR3 bases are TGTGCCAGCAGCCTAGGGGCAGCCTATGGC.

This clone was counted ten times or more. The CDR3 end is not reached by the read, which stops 3 residues before it; the germline J gene fills it in. The J gene is TRBJ1-1, the V gene TRBV7-8; 11 positions agree with TRBD1. CDR1 and CDR2 from the germline V gene are SGHVS and FQNEAQ. This CDR3 comprises 17 residues. V lost 7 bases, J lost 1 base, and 11 bases stayed unmatched. The CDR3 here is CASTLGDRGSPNTEAFF. Incomplete CDR3 DNA: TGTGCCAGCACCCTGGGGGACAGGGGGAGTCCGAACACTGAA.

Concerning this clone itself: The sequenced fragment ends 3 residues before the CDR3 boundary, so the rest is inferred from the germline J gene. V gene TRBV19 combines with J gene TRBJ1-1; D not certain. Germline values: CDR1 LNHDA, CDR2 SQIVND (reference sequence). CDR3 length: 13 residues. The sequenced part of the CDR3 DNA is TGTGCCAGTAGTATAGACGGCGGGAATCCA. Amino acids: CASSIDGGNP. The CDR3, in full, reads CASSIDGGNPAFF.

This clone was recorded at least ten times. The read falls 3 residues short of the CDR3 end, and the missing part is taken from the germline J gene. The genes are TRBV7-6 and TRBJ2-5; 8 bases agree with TRBD1. Germline V gene sequence: CDR1 SGHVS, CDR2 FNYEAQ. The CDR3 sequence is 14 residues long. V shed 0 bases and J 5 bases; nucleotides not matched to a gene: 2. The CDR3 is CASSLAQGAETQYF. The CDR3 DNA, read in part, is TGTGCCAGCAGCTTAGCGCAGGGGGCGGAGACC.

This clone was observed at least ten times. The observed sequence ends 3 residues before the CDR3 terminus, with the missing tail filled in from the germline J gene. The V gene is TRBV7-9, the J gene TRBJ2-1; D gene unclear. V lost 8 bases and J 9 bases, leaving 20 bases between the germline ends. The CDR3 contains 14 residues. CDR1 SEHNR and CDR2 FQNEAQ come from the germline V gene (reference sequence). Here the CDR3 reads CASLGSLTPSEQFF. Partial CDR3 DNA: TGTGCCAGCTTGGGCAGCTTGACGCCCAGTGAG.

This clone was found many times. Coverage ceases 3 residues before the CDR3 finishes, and the germline J gene fills in the end. The chain combines TRBV11-3 with TRBJ2-2, with D possibly matching TRBD1 (6 bases). V lost 7 bases and J lost 5, with 11 bases in between. Germline-derived CDR1 and CDR2 are SGHNT and YENEEA. The CDR3 is made up of 13 amino acids. The part of the CDR3 DNA that was read is TGTGCCAGCAAGGGGGATCGGACCGGGGAG. Translating it yields CASKGDRTGE. The CDR3 in full is CASKGDRTGELFF.

This clone was counted many times. The observed sequence ends 3 residues before the CDR3 terminus, with the missing tail filled in from the germline J gene. The chain recombines TRBV5-5 with TRBJ1-1; TRBD1 is a possible D gene (5 bases). V shed 0 bases and J shed 7 bases, with 13 bases lying between them. The CDR3 extends over 14 amino acids. Germline loops: CDR1 SGHKS, CDR2 YYEKEE (reference sequence). The CDR3: CASSLDPGFGEAFF. Incomplete CDR3 DNA: TGTGCCAGCAGCTTGGACCCAGGGTTCGGTGAA.

This clone was detected many times. The read comes to an end 3 residues before the CDR3 does, leaving the germline J gene to fill in the end. The chain combines TRBV18 with TRBJ1-2, with D perhaps TRBD1 (6 bases). Germline loops: CDR1 KGHSH, CDR2 LQKENI. Trimming removed 6 bases from V and 3 bases from J, with 14 bases in between. The length of the CDR3 is 14 residues. Here the CDR3 reads CASSQRTEDYGYTF. CDR3 bases read: TGTGCCAGCTCGCAAAGGACAGAGGACTATGGC.

This clone was counted many times. The sequenced fragment ends 3 residues before the CDR3 boundary, so the rest is inferred from the germline J gene. J is TRBJ1-4 and V is TRBV18; 8 bases align to TRBD1. The CDR3 sequence is 14 residues long. J lost 7 bases, V lost 6 bases, and 7 bases had no gene match. Germline lookup yields CDR1 KGHSH and CDR2 LQKENI. Partial CDR3 DNA: TGTGCCAGCTCGCAGGGGGCGGGCGGTGAAAAA. This sequence encodes CASSQGAGGEK. The whole CDR3 protein is CASSQGAGGEKLFF.

This clone was found many times. The read stops 3 residues short of the end of the CDR3; the missing end is completed from the germline J gene. The rearrangement uses TRBV20-1 and TRBJ2-5; 11 positions match TRBD2. Germline CDR1 is DFQATT and CDR2 is SNEGSKA (reference sequence). CDR3 size: 14 residues. The V gene end was trimmed by 5 bases and the J gene end by 5 bases; junction bases not matched to a gene: 7. The CDR3 is CSAVKTSGKETQYF. The CDR3 bases that were read are TGCAGTGCTGTAAAGACTAGCGGGAAGGAGACC.

The sample holds many counts of this clone. The read falls 3 residues short of the CDR3 end, and the missing part is taken from the germline J gene. This chain links TRBV29-1 with TRBJ1-1, with D unclear. From germline, CDR1 is SQVTM and CDR2 ANQGSEA. V lost 2 bases to trimming and J lost 0 bases, with 7 bases between them. The CDR3 spans 13 residues. CDR3 sequence: CSVEQRMNTEAFF. The sequenced part of the CDR3 DNA is TGCAGCGTTGAACAGCGGATGAACACTGAA.

The sample holds many counts of this clone. The covered CDR3 bases are TGTGCCAGCAGCCGTCGGGACAGAATCCAAGAGACC. This encodes CASSRRDRIQET. The complete CDR3 protein is CASSRRDRIQETQYF. V usage is TRBV6-2 or TRBV6-3 and J usage is TRBJ2-5, with 7 positions matching TRBD1. The CDR3 extends 3 residues past the end of the read, so its final part is completed from the germline J gene. V was pared by 6 bases and J by 1 base, with 8 bases of the junction left unmatched. The CDR3 covers 15 residues. Germline lookup yields CDR1 MNHEY and CDR2 SVGEGT.

Note on this clone: The read terminates 3 residues before the CDR3 end, so the remaining end is supplied by the germline J gene. The gene calls are TRBV7-8 and TRBJ2-4; 8 nucleotides match TRBD2. The length of the CDR3 is 15 residues. The germline CDR1 and CDR2 sequences are SGHVS and FQNEAQ. Incomplete CDR3 DNA: TGTGCCAGCAGCCTGTCGGGGGGGTCTAACTATGGT. Translation gives CASSLSGGSNYG. The full CDR3 is CASSLSGGSNYGQYF.

This clone was observed at least ten times. The read terminates 3 residues before the CDR3 end, so the remaining end is supplied by the germline J gene. The chain combines TRBV20-1 with TRBJ1-1; 12 bases fit TRBD1. Germline-derived CDR1 and CDR2 are DFQATT and SNEGSKA (reference sequence). The CDR3 extends over 12 amino acids. The sequenced part of the CDR3 DNA is TGCAGTGTTATCGGGACAGGGGGCTGG. Amino acids: CSVIGTGGW. Given in full, the CDR3 is CSVIGTGGWAFF.